Detailed here is one TCR beta chain. This record belongs to a study of blood T cell repertoires in COVID-19. From germline, CDR1 is KGHSH and CDR2 LQKENI. This CDR3 region has 19 residues. V lost 1 base, J lost 0 bases, and 7 bases stayed unmatched. The data were produced by immunoSEQ multiplex PCR, yet TCRdb's version contains in-frame clones alone and is incomplete. This sample has about 410,000 clones, with roughly 90% found just once. The chain carries TRBV18 and TRBJ2-2, with TRBD2 identical over 11 bases. The material sequenced was peripheral blood. The receptor was isolated from a woman aged 30 to 39 with active or convalescent COVID-19. The CDR3 DNA is TGTGCCAGCTCACCACGTGCTCTAGCGGGAGGAACGAACACCGGGGAGCTGTTTTTT. Translated, it gives CASSPRALAGGTNTGELFF.